The 24 T cell receptor beta chains reported below all come from one sample, sequenced in a study of T cells in Graves' hyperthyroidism and ophthalmopathy. Template material for amplifying TCR beta CDR3 regions consisted of RNA transcripts. HTBI primers were the set used in a first-round RT-PCR of the TCR CDR3. In TCRdb, the multiplex PCR reads were re-called with MiXCR into one record per CDR3 protein. There are approximately 640,000 distinct CDR3 sequences in the sample; over 40% occur only once, and roughly 7.2% lies in the top ten. Material for sequencing was peripheral blood or thyroid tissue (not recorded which). The source is an adult man with Graves' disease, either hyperthyroidism or ophthalmopathy (not recorded which).

As concerns this clonotype: Possible read error: a much larger clone is one base away. The chain employs TRBV24-1 and TRBJ1-6; D gene unclear. The CDR3 runs to 9 residues. The germline gives CDR1 KGHDR, CDR2 SFDVKD. V was pared by 8 bases and J by 11 bases, with 3 bases between. The CDR3 reads CATTAPLHF. As DNA, the CDR3 is TGTGCCACCACGGCACCCCTCCACTTT.

This clonotype has ten or more counts. The chain employs TRBV7-9 and TRBJ1-1; TRBD1 agrees at 7 bases. After removal of 10 bases from V and 3 bases from J, the junction contained 5 bases not matched to a gene. The CDR3 runs 12 residues. From germline, CDR1 is SEHNR and CDR2 FQNEAQ (reference sequence). The CDR3 region is CATDRADTEAFF. CDR3 bases: TGTGCCACCGACAGGGCAGACACTGAAGCTTTCTTT.

The chain joins TRBV7-2 to TRBJ2-7, with a possible D match to TRBD2 (5 bases). Trimming took 0 bases from V and 5 from J, leaving 8 bases between them. CDR3 length equals 13 residues. CDR1 and CDR2 (germline): SGHTA, FQGNSA. This CDR3 is CASSLAGVNEQYF. The CDR3, as DNA: TGTGCCAGCAGCTTAGCGGGAGTAAACGAGCAGTACTTC.

This clonotype was counted only a few times. The chain joins TRBV20-1 to TRBJ2-2; a possible D gene is TRBD1 (6 bases). The CDR3 loop spans 13 amino acids. Trimming left V 6 bases short and J 3 bases short, with 11 bases between. Looked up from germline, CDR1 is DFQATT and CDR2 is SNEGSKA (reference sequence). The DNA for the CDR3 is TGCAGTGCCCCGGACAGAGACACCGGGGAGCTGTTTTTT. Residues: CSAPDRDTGELFF.

The rearrangement joins TRBV20-1 to TRBJ2-3, with 7 bases fitting TRBD1. V lost 7 bases and J lost 4; bases outside the gene matches: 11. The length of the CDR3 is 14 residues. Germline V gene sequence: CDR1 DFQATT, CDR2 SNEGSKA (reference sequence). The CDR3 coding sequence is TGCAGTGTTATAGGGGGCCTGAGCGCAGATACGCAGTATTTT. It encodes CSVIGGLSADTQYF.

Remarks on this clonotype: This could be a read error, since a much larger clone is one nucleotide away. The CDR3 DNA reads as TGTGCCAGCAGTTACGATAGACTAGCGGGACGAACCGGGGAGCTGTTTTTT. It is translated as CASSYDRLAGRTGELFF. The gene calls are TRBV2 and TRBJ2-2, with 11 nucleotides matching TRBD2. Per the germline V gene, CDR1 is SNHLY and CDR2 is FYNNEI. Trimming took 5 bases from V and 5 from J; bases not matched to a gene: 10. This CDR3 region has 17 residues.

The J gene is TRBJ1-6, the V gene TRBV2; the D is unclear. Germline loops: CDR1 SNHLY, CDR2 FYNNEI. Trimming removed 7 bases at V and 0 bases at J, with 10 bases between. The CDR3 sequence is 15 residues long. CDR3 in DNA: TGTGCCAGCAATATACAGAGCTCCTATAATTCACCCCTCCACTTT. Translated: CASNIQSSYNSPLHF.

The chain carries TRBV19 and TRBJ2-2; D gene unclear. The CDR3 runs to 11 residues. Germline V lookup: CDR1 LNHDA, CDR2 SQIVND (reference sequence). The V gene lost 3 bases and the J gene lost 8 bases, with 4 bases spanning the gap. The CDR3 region is CASSMPGELFF. The CDR3 region has the DNA TGTGCCAGTAGTATGCCAGGGGAGCTGTTTTTT.

In the case of this clonotype: A clone one base away is much larger, so this may be a read error. This CDR3 fails to terminate in the conserved phenylalanine or tryptophan, so it likely reflects a read error. The chain joins TRBV20-1 to TRBJ1-5; D is uncertain. CDR3 length: 15 residues. V was pared by 0 bases and J by 11 bases, with 20 bases between. Per the germline V gene, CDR1 is DFQATT and CDR2 is SNEGSKA (reference sequence). CDR3: CSARDGIASVRAQHL. The DNA of the CDR3 is TGCAGTGCTAGAGACGGCATCGCGAGTGTAAGGGCCCAGCATCTT.

Note on this clonotype: The CDR3 ends on some other residue instead of the conserved phenylalanine or tryptophan, so this is likely a read error. The V gene is TRBV12-3 or TRBV12-4, the J gene TRBJ2-7, with 11 bases aligning to TRBD1. This CDR3 has 15 amino acids. V was clipped by 6 bases and J by 0 bases; unmatched bases: 4. CDR3 bases: TGTGCCAGCAGCCCCGGGACAGGGGGCTCCTACGAGCAGTACCTC. This gives the protein CASSPGTGGSYEQYL.

This clonotype has only a few counts. CDR3 region: CASTKGGENQPQHF. The CDR3 DNA is TGTGCCAGCACCAAAGGAGGGGAAAATCAGCCCCAGCATTTT. The chain employs TRBV11-2 and TRBJ1-5; tentative D call: TRBD1 (5 bases). CDR3 length: 14 amino acids. Trimming cost V 7 bases and J 4 bases, with 14 bases left between them. The V gene's germline CDR1 is SGHAT and CDR2 FQNNGV.

This rearrangement joins TRBV11-1 to TRBJ1-6, with TRBD1 matching 8 bases. The V gene end was trimmed by 4 bases and the J gene end by 6 bases; junction bases not matched to a gene: 11. Germline lookup yields CDR1 SGHAT and CDR2 FQDESV (reference sequence). The CDR3 sequence is 17 residues long. The CDR3 nucleotides are TGTGCCAGCAGCTCCGGGACAGGTCGACGCCCTAATTCACCCCTCCACTTT. Translation: CASSSGTGRRPNSPLHF.

This clonotype was picked up a small number of times. This may be a read error: a much more frequent sequence differs by one nucleotide. The chain recombines TRBV2 with TRBJ1-4; no clear D. CDR1 is SNHLY and CDR2 is FYNNEI in the germline V gene. CDR3 length: 12 residues. The CDR3 DNA reads TGTGCCAGCACCCAAGAAAATGGAAAACTGTTTTTT. It translates to CASTQENGKLFF.

The genes are TRBV15 and TRBJ2-5, with TRBD2 matching 10 bases. Per the germline V gene, CDR1 is LNHNV and CDR2 is YYDKDF (reference sequence). J was trimmed by 10 bases and V by 4 bases; bases with no gene match: 9. This CDR3 has 14 amino acids. CDR3 sequence: CATSNGRGLAIQYF. The CDR3 DNA reads as TGTGCCACCAGCAATGGCCGGGGACTAGCGATCCAGTACTTC.

This clonotype was observed many times. The chain uses TRBV29-1 and TRBJ1-1; D is uncertain. Looked up from germline, CDR1 is SQVTM and CDR2 is ANQGSEA. CDR3 length equals 12 residues. V was shortened by 4 bases and J by 4 bases, with 10 bases between the two germline ends. The DNA of the CDR3 is TGCAGCGTTGTTTCGGGGTCCACTGAAGCTTTCTTT. Its protein product is CSVVSGSTEAFF.

J is TRBJ1-1 and V is TRBV29-1, with D possibly matching TRBD1 (6 bases). The germline V and J ends were trimmed by 6 bases and 5 bases, with 16 bases remaining between them. The CDR3 loop spans 13 amino acids. The germline V gene has CDR1 SQVTM and CDR2 ANQGSEA. The CDR3 loop reads CSVSGGIGTEAFF. The CDR3 DNA follows: TGCAGCGTCTCCGGGGGCATCGGGACTGAAGCTTTCTTT. Using reference TRBV29-1 and TRBJ1-1 for the parts outside the CDR3, the full variable domain is SAVISQKPSRDICQRGTSLTIQCQVDSQVTMMFWYRQQPGQSLTLIATANQGSEATYESGFVIDKFPISRPNLTFSTLTVSNMSPEDSSIYLCSVSGGIGTEAFFGQGTRLTVV.

The chain uses TRBV29-1 and TRBJ2-7; TRBD2 matches 7 bases. After removal of 8 bases from V and 6 bases from J, the junction contained 10 bases not matched to a gene. The CDR3 covers 12 residues. Looked up from germline, CDR1 is SQVTM and CDR2 is ANQGSEA. The CDR3 here is CSKRGDISEQYF. The CDR3 nucleotides are TGCAGCAAGCGGGGAGACATTTCCGAGCAGTACTTC.

The CDR3 here is CATSGTGWTGETQYF. As DNA, the CDR3 is TGTGCCACCAGCGGGACAGGGTGGACCGGGGAGACCCAGTACTTC. V usage is TRBV15 and J usage is TRBJ2-5, with 9 bases matching TRBD1. CDR1 LNHNV and CDR2 YYDKDF come from the germline V gene (reference sequence). The length of the CDR3 is 15 residues. V gave up 5 bases and J gave up 5 bases; unmatched junction bases: 9.

The chain links TRBV15 to TRBJ2-7; D is unresolved. The J call may be wrong; the DNA end is better matched by TRBJ2-1. Germline assignment: CDR1 LNHNV and CDR2 YYDKDF (reference sequence). The CDR3 consists of 15 residues. Written as DNA, the CDR3 is TGTGCCACCAGCGAGGACGGGCTCTGGGAAGTTGAGCAGTTCTTC. Translating gives CATSEDGLWEVEQFF.

This sequence joins TRBV11-1 and TRBJ1-1, with 8 positions matching TRBD1. V trimming: 1 base; J trimming: 1 base; junction bases outside the gene matches: 2. The CDR3 runs to 15 residues. The germline V gene has CDR1 SGHAT and CDR2 FQDESV (reference sequence). For the CDR3, the DNA is TGTGCCAGCAGCTTAGACGGACAGGGGAACACTGAAGCTTTCTTT. It codes for CASSLDGQGNTEAFF.

The chain has TRBV10-3 and TRBJ2-2; TRBD1 might be the D (5 bases). Germline-derived CDR1 and CDR2 are ENHRY and SYGVKD. The CDR3 sequence is 14 residues long. V was clipped by 8 bases and J by 1 base, with 11 bases between them. CDR3 in amino acids: CAIEGAKNTGELFF. CDR3 nucleotide sequence: TGTGCCATCGAAGGGGCCAAGAACACCGGGGAGCTGTTTTTT.

The V gene is TRBV2, the J gene TRBJ1-5, with D possibly being TRBD1 (5 bases). The length of the CDR3 is 16 residues. V lost 5 bases and J 0 bases, leaving 14 bases between the germline ends. CDR1 and CDR2 (germline): SNHLY, FYNNEI. CDR3 in DNA: TGTGCCAGCAGTCCCCGGCGGGGCTATAGCAATCAGCCCCAGCATTTT. It is translated as CASSPRRGYSNQPQHF.

Comments on this clonotype: The junction differs from germline at one of its ends, possibly a read error. The rearrangement uses TRBV7-8 and TRBJ1-5; D remains ambiguous. This CDR3 comprises 16 residues. Germline CDR1 SGHVS, CDR2 FQNEAQ. CDR3 nucleotides: TGCGCCAGCAGCCCCGGGTGGCAAAATAGCAATCAGCCCCAGCATTTT. Amino acids: CASSPGWQNSNQPQHF.

This clonotype came up a few times. The CDR3 DNA sequence: TGCGCCAGCAGCCCGGGCGACAGTTCGTTTTACTACGAGCAGTACTTC. Its protein product is CASSPGDSSFYYEQYF. This chain uses TRBV5-1 with TRBJ2-7, with a possible D match to TRBD1 (5 bases). CDR1 is SGHRS and CDR2 is YFSETQ in the germline V gene. CDR3 length: 16 amino acids. V shed 4 bases and J shed 3 bases, with 20 bases lying between them.